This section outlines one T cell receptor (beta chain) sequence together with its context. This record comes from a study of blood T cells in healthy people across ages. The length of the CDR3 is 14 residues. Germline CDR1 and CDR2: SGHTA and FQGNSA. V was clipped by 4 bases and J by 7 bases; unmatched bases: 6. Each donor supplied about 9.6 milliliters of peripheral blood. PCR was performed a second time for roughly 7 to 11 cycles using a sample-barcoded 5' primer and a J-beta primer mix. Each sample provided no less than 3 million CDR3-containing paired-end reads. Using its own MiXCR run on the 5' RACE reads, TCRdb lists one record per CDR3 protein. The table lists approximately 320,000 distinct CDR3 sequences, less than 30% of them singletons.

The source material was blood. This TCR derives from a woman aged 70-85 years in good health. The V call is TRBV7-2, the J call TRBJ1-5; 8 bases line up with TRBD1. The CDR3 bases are TGTGCCAGCAGCTCGGGCAGGGGGCGACAGCCCCAGCATTTT. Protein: CASSSGRGRQPQHF.